The clone carrying this T cell receptor beta chain was recorded a few times. Antigen unknown. A much larger clone lies a single base off, so this may be a read error. These data are taken from a study of tumor-infiltrating lymphocytes in primary liver carcinoma. Across the whole study: These patients were men and women whose ages were 30 to 69 years.

A primer in the constant region served to generate TCR beta cDNA from approximately 460 ng of total RNA. Nested multiplex PCR, run for three rounds with slightly modified ARM-PCR, yielded TCR beta libraries. The opening two PCR rounds, about 10 cycles each, paired TRBV1-TRBV30 forward primers with a C-beta reverse primer. TCRdb fed the multiplex PCR reads into MiXCR, producing one record per CDR3 protein. Altogether 100,000 to 150,000 distinct CDR3 sequences are present, approximately 64% being singletons, with the ten largest covering 7.5% to 8.5%. The CDR3 spans 14 residues. Germline CDR1 MNHNS, CDR2 SASEGT. The germline V and J ends were trimmed by 8 bases and 0 bases, with 12 bases remaining between them. Co-extraction yielded RNA and DNA from roughly 20-30 mg of unsorted bulk tissue. Surgical resection was the treatment these patients received for primary liver carcinoma. Enrolled patients were chronically infected with HBV and treatment-naive.

Study results and caveats: No more than about 8-24% of top clones could be seen in all five tumor regions.

The clonotype was recovered from a woman aged 60 to 75 with primary liver carcinoma and hepatitis B virus infection. Sequencing was carried out using liver tumor tissue from sampling region 3. Stated subset: tumor region T3, left-lateral pole. The V call is TRBV6-1, the J call TRBJ2-3; D gene unclear. CDR3 nucleotide sequence: TGTGCCAGCCCCAGTGGTGGGAGCACAGATACGCAGTATTTT. It translates to CASPSGGSTDTQYF.